The rows below give T cell receptor beta chains drawn from one sample of a study of CD8 T cells in ankylosing spondylitis. TCRdb recomputed calls from the 5' RACE reads with MiXCR, one row per CDR3 protein. The table shows approximately 500,000 distinct CDR3 sequences, with roughly 13% occurring only once. Sample: blood, either unsorted or a sorted T cell fraction (not recorded which). The receptors were gathered from a male donor with ankylosing spondylitis. The CDR3 runs from the conserved cysteine through the conserved F or W. The D gene is left open where the match is weak. Some rows have no size entry. The others give once, few or many, or a class for an expanded clone.

D gene,J gene,V gene,clone size,CDR3 protein,CDR3 DNA
.,TRBJ2-2,TRBV20-1,.,CSAIRDGNTGELFF,TGCAGTGCCATCCGGGACGGCAACACCGGGGAGCTGTTTTTT
.,TRBJ2-2,TRBV20-1,.,CSAASGAPHTGELFF,TGCAGTGCTGCCTCGGGCGCCCCGCACACCGGGGAGCTGTTTTTT
TRBD1,TRBJ2-2,TRBV3-1,.,CASSRWTGETGELFF,TGTGCCAGCAGTCGATGGACAGGGGAAACCGGGGAGCTGTTTTTT
.,TRBJ1-2,TRBV11-2,few,CASSLDIPSYGYTF,TGTGCCAGCAGCTTAGATATACCCTCCTATGGCTACACCTTC
.,TRBJ1-5,TRBV5-1,many,CASSLGGQDQPQHF,TGCGCCAGCAGCTTGGGGGGGCAGGATCAGCCCCAGCATTTT
.,TRBJ1-5,TRBV3-1,few,CASSPTGTANQPQHF,TGTGCCAGCAGCCCTACAGGGACCGCAAATCAGCCCCAGCATTTT
TRBD2,TRBJ2-1,TRBV12-3/TRBV12-4,few,CASNPTGTSGEQFF,TGTGCCAGCAATCCCACCGGGACTAGTGGGGAGCAGTTCTTC
TRBD2,TRBJ2-3,TRBV20-1,few,CSARREGPDTQYF,TGCAGTGCTAGACGGGAGGGCCCAGATACGCAGTATTTT
.,TRBJ2-1,TRBV19,few,CASSTRQDSYNEQFF,TGTGCCAGTAGTACCCGACAGGACTCCTACAATGAGCAGTTCTTC
.,TRBJ1-2,TRBV5-1,.,CASSLTGTGNGYTF,TGCGCCAGCAGCTTGACCGGGACGGGAAATGGCTACACCTTC
TRBD1,TRBJ2-2,TRBV10-3,many,CAISGPGQGDTGELFF,TGTGCCATCAGTGGCCCGGGACAGGGTGACACCGGGGAGCTGTTTTTT
.,TRBJ1-1,TRBV20-1,few,CSAMREMNTEAFF,TGCAGTGCTATGAGGGAAATGAACACTGAAGCTTTCTTT
.,TRBJ1-2,TRBV5-1,few,CASSLAGAPTSGYTF,TGCGCCAGCAGCTTGGCAGGGGCGCCGACAAGTGGCTACACCTTC
.,TRBJ1-3,TRBV5-1,few,CASNGGSGNTIYF,TGCGCCAGCAATGGGGGCTCTGGAAACACCATATATTTT
TRBD1,TRBJ1-2,TRBV29-1,many,CSVGKGGSGYGYTF,TGCAGCGTTGGGAAAGGGGGCTCGGGCTATGGCTACACCTTC
TRBD1,TRBJ1-6,TRBV20-1,.,CSAIDRGNSPLHF,TGCAGTGCGATCGACAGGGGAAATTCACCCCTCCACTTT
TRBD2,TRBJ2-5,TRBV20-1,few,CSAEKREWETQYF,TGCAGTGCTGAAAAGCGGGAGTGGGAGACCCAGTACTTC
.,TRBJ2-7,TRBV9,many,CASSVAGDYEQYF,TGTGCCAGCAGCGTAGCAGGGGACTACGAGCAGTACTTC
.,TRBJ2-3,TRBV5-1,few,CASSGETGRDTQYF,TGCGCCAGCAGCGGGGAAACAGGGAGGGATACGCAGTATTTT
.,TRBJ2-7,TRBV5-1,.,CASSLEGTPFF,TGCGCCAGCAGCTTGGAAGGAACCCCGTTCTTC
.,TRBJ1-1,TRBV11-2,few,CASSLGGSEGTEAFF,TGTGCCAGCAGCTTAGGGGGGTCTGAGGGTACTGAAGCTTTCTTT
.,TRBJ1-1,TRBV12-3/TRBV12-4,few,CASKWSANTEAFF,TGTGCCAGCAAGTGGTCAGCCAACACTGAAGCTTTCTTT
.,TRBJ1-1,TRBV12-3/TRBV12-4,.,CASSRTDEAFF,TGTGCCAGCAGTCGGACGGATGAAGCTTTCTTT
.,TRBJ2-1,TRBV9,.,CASSLWAGNYNEQFF,TGTGCCAGCAGCCTCTGGGCGGGAAACTACAATGAGCAGTTCTTC
TRBD1,TRBJ1-3,TRBV20-1,.,CSAEDRGWINTIYF,TGCAGTGCGGAAGACAGGGGTTGGATAAACACCATATATTTT
TRBD2,TRBJ2-7,TRBV25-1,.,CASSETGTRWLAGGAYEQYF,TGTGCCAGCAGTGAAACAGGCACCAGGTGGCTAGCGGGAGGCGCCTACGAGCAGTACTTC
TRBD2,TRBJ2-1,TRBV7-9,.,CASSLSLLAGDEQFF,TGTGCCAGCAGCTTAAGCTTGCTAGCGGGCGATGAGCAGTTCTTC
.,TRBJ2-1,TRBV6-1,few,CASSVHRGGSTNEQFF,TGTGCCAGCAGTGTCCACAGGGGGGGATCAACCAATGAGCAGTTCTTC
.,TRBJ2-7,TRBV20-1,.,CSGSGLYEQYF,TGCAGTGGTAGCGGACTCTACGAGCAGTACTTC
TRBD1,TRBJ2-1,TRBV20-1,.,CSARLEDRIYNEQFF,TGCAGTGCTAGACTAGAGGACAGGATCTACAATGAGCAGTTCTTC
.,TRBJ1-4,TRBV29-1,many,CSVGERPTNEKLFF,TGCAGCGTGGGGGAACGGCCTACTAATGAAAAACTGTTTTTT
.,TRBJ1-1,TRBV5-1,many,CASSLTGRDTEAFF,TGCGCCAGCAGCTTGACCGGTCGGGACACTGAAGCTTTCTTT
TRBD1,TRBJ2-1,TRBV3-1,many,CASSHLKGDRANREQFF,TGTGCCAGCAGCCATTTAAAAGGGGACAGGGCAAATCGAGAGCAGTTCTTC
.,TRBJ1-5,TRBV12-3/TRBV12-4,many,CASSSGRSNQPQHF,TGTGCCAGCAGTTCGGGCAGAAGCAATCAGCCCCAGCATTTT
.,TRBJ2-2,TRBV19,few,CASIPPPPNTGELFF,TGTGCCAGTATACCCCCTCCACCGAACACCGGGGAGCTGTTTTTT
TRBD1,TRBJ2-6,TRBV12-3/TRBV12-4,.,CACSKTTGGVFRGANVLTF,TGTGCCTGCAGTAAAACGACAGGGGGCGTATTTAGGGGGGCCAACGTCCTGACTTTC
.,TRBJ2-2,TRBV29-1,.,CSVPAHGELFF,TGCAGCGTGCCAGCACACGGGGAGCTGTTTTTT
.,TRBJ2-5,TRBV5-1,.,CASSVQGREETQYF,TGCGCCAGCAGCGTACAGGGGAGGGAAGAGACCCAGTACTTC
.,TRBJ1-1,TRBV20-1,few,CSAPPTRDTEAFF,TGCAGTGCTCCCCCGACGAGGGACACTGAAGCTTTCTTT
.,TRBJ2-1,TRBV12-3/TRBV12-4,many,CASSPRDNEQFF,TGTGCCAGCAGTCCTAGGGACAATGAGCAGTTCTTC
.,TRBJ2-6,TRBV30,few,CAWSPRAYRLGANVLTF,TGTGCCTGGAGTCCCCGGGCCTATAGGCTGGGGGCCAACGTCCTGACTTTC
.,TRBJ2-7,TRBV3-1,.,CASSQDPGTSYEQYF,TGTGCCAGCAGCCAAGATCCCGGGACCTCCTACGAGCAGTACTTC
.,TRBJ2-3,TRBV6-5,.,CASNRSPDTQYF,TGTGCCAGCAACCGGAGCCCAGATACGCAGTATTTT
.,TRBJ2-7,TRBV20-1,few,CSAIGLLDLNEQYF,TGCAGTGCTATCGGTCTCCTGGACCTCAACGAGCAGTACTTC
.,TRBJ2-3,TRBV27,.,CASSFAPRADTPTQYF,TGTGCCAGCAGTTTCGCCCCGAGGGCCGACACGCCTACGCAGTATTTT
.,TRBJ1-1,TRBV7-9,few,CASSLGDSYTEAFF,TGTGCCAGCAGCCTGGGGGATAGTTACACTGAAGCTTTCTTT
.,TRBJ2-1,TRBV4-2,many,CASSQDIRSYNEQFF,TGTGCCAGCAGCCAAGACATTCGCTCCTACAATGAGCAGTTCTTC
TRBD1,TRBJ1-1,TRBV20-1,.,CSARTGTGASEAFF,TGCAGTGCTAGGACCGGGACAGGGGCGAGTGAAGCTTTCTTT
TRBD1,TRBJ2-5,TRBV7-6,.,CASSSGTGFGETQYF,TGTGCCAGCAGCTCCGGGACAGGCTTTGGAGAGACCCAGTACTTC
.,TRBJ2-3,TRBV5-6,many,CASSRDLSSTDTQYF,TGTGCCAGCAGCAGGGACTTATCTAGCACAGATACGCAGTATTTT
.,TRBJ2-3,TRBV3-1,few,CATADRPGGTQYF,TGTGCCACCGCGGACAGGCCCGGGGGTACGCAGTATTTT
.,TRBJ1-4,TRBV5-1,few,CASSLVVGQNEKLFF,TGCGCCAGCAGCTTGGTGGTGGGACAAAATGAAAAACTGTTTTTT
TRBD2,TRBJ2-5,TRBV7-8,few,CASSTSGVQETQYF,TGTGCCAGCAGCACAAGCGGGGTTCAAGAGACCCAGTACTTC
TRBD2,TRBJ2-7,TRBV29-1,.,CSVEGRERGSSQQYF,TGCAGCGTTGAAGGGAGGGAGCGGGGCTCTTCCCAGCAGTACTTC
.,TRBJ2-3,TRBV12-3/TRBV12-4,many,CASSFGYDTQYF,TGTGCCAGCAGCTTCGGGTACGATACGCAGTATTTT
.,TRBJ1-4,TRBV12-3/TRBV12-4,.,CASSLLGPSGEKLFF,TGTGCCAGCAGTTTGCTGGGACCTTCGGGTGAAAAACTGTTTTTT
.,TRBJ1-1,TRBV5-1,few,CASSRGSGEVPSNEAFF,TGCGCCAGCAGCCGAGGCAGTGGGGAGGTTCCCTCAAATGAAGCTTTCTTT
TRBD1,TRBJ1-1,TRBV18,many,CASSPWTGSTMNTEAFF,TGTGCCAGCTCGCCTTGGACAGGGAGCACCATGAACACTGAAGCTTTCTTT
.,TRBJ2-1,TRBV16,many,CASGTSGVTSYNEQFF,TGTGCCAGCGGTACATCGGGGGTCACCTCCTACAATGAGCAGTTCTTC
.,TRBJ2-4,TRBV5-1,few,CASSTSGATKNIQYF,TGCGCCAGCAGCACCTCGGGGGCTACCAAAAACATTCAGTACTTC